What follows are 21 T cell receptor beta chains derived from one specimen sequenced in a study of blood T cell repertoires in COVID-19. TCRdb keeps only in-frame clones here, not all; method: immunoSEQ multiplex PCR. This table has hundreds of thousands of clones, approximately 86% appearing once. The sequencing sample was made of peripheral blood. The receptors originated from a woman older than 75 with active or convalescent COVID-19.

About this clone itself: Other DNA sequences in this specimen translate into the identical CDR3. The gene calls are TRBV28 and TRBJ2-3, with TRBD2 matching over 13 bases. The V gene's germline CDR1 is MDHEN and CDR2 SYDVKM. This CDR3 has 15 amino acids. After removal of 4 bases from V and 4 bases from J, the junction contained 2 bases not matched to a gene. CDR3 DNA sequence: TGTGCCAGCAGTTCACTAGCGGGAGGGGCAGATACGCAGTATTTT. Translating it yields CASSSLAGGADTQYF.

The chain links TRBV28 to TRBJ1-4; the match to TRBD1 covers 7 bases. Trimming at V came to 10 bases and at J to 4 bases, leaving 6 bases not matched to a gene. The CDR3 consists of 13 residues. The germline V gene has CDR1 MDHEN and CDR2 SYDVKM. Here the CDR3 reads CAIGGTVNEKLFF. As DNA, the CDR3 is TGTGCCATTGGGGGGACAGTTAATGAAAAACTGTTTTTT. Supplemented by reference TRBV28 and TRBJ1-4, the full variable domain reads DVKVTQSSRYLVKRTGEKVFLECVQDMDHENMFWYRQDPGLGLRLIYFSYDVKMKEKGDIPEGYSVSREKKERFSLILESASTNQTSMYLCAIGGTVNEKLFFGSGTQLSVL.

The chain uses TRBV5-3 and TRBJ2-7; 11 bases are a match to TRBD2. TRBV5-3 is sorted into the ORF group, with uncertain function. CDR3 size: 15 residues. Trimming took 3 bases from V and 2 from J; bases not matched to a gene: 4. The CDR3 DNA is TGTGCCAGAAGCTCCGGGACTAGCGGAACCTACGAGCAGTACTTC. This gives the protein CARSSGTSGTYEQYF.

This chain connects TRBV6-5 to TRBJ2-5; weak D call: TRBD1 (6 bases). Germline loops: CDR1 MNHEY, CDR2 SVGAGI. Trimming shortened V by 7 bases and J by 6 bases, and 21 bases separated the two germline ends. The CDR3 covers 15 residues. The CDR3 DNA follows: TGTGCCAGCATCCCTCAGGGGACCCCTTCGAAGACCCAGTACTTC. Amino acid sequence: CASIPQGTPSKTQYF.

This clone was detected once. This rearrangement joins TRBV5-1 to TRBJ2-6; D might be TRBD2 (6 bases). CDR1 SGHRS and CDR2 YFSETQ come from the germline V gene. V was shortened by 3 bases and J by 2 bases, with 18 bases between the two germline ends. The CDR3 has 18 amino acids. The CDR3 DNA reads as TGCGCCAGCAGCTGGGGGGTTCCATCGGGCACTGGGGCCAACGTCCTGACTTTC. Its translation is CASSWGVPSGTGANVLTF. Combining the CDR3 with reference TRBV5-1 and TRBJ2-6 gives the whole variable domain KAGVTQTPRYLIKTRGQQVTLSCSPISGHRSVSWYQQTPGQGLQFLFEYFSETQRNKGNFPGRFSGRQFSNSRSEMNVSTLELGDSALYLCASSWGVPSGTGANVLTFGAGSRLTVL.

This clone was counted once. The rearrangement uses TRBV4-1 and TRBJ1-4; 10 bases match TRBD1. This CDR3 comprises 17 residues. The trim removed 0 bases at V and 0 bases at J, leaving 1 base unmatched. Germline values: CDR1 MGHRA, CDR2 YSYEKL. DNA of the CDR3: TGCGCCAGCAGCCAAGAGGACAGGGGGGCAACTAATGAAAAACTGTTTTTT. Its protein product is CASSQEDRGATNEKLFF.

The chain combines TRBV7-2 with TRBJ2-1, with 9 bases that match TRBD2. Germline lookup yields CDR1 SGHTA and CDR2 FQGNSA. The CDR3 covers 16 residues. After removal of 8 bases from V and 0 bases from J, the junction contained 8 bases not matched to a gene. CDR3 loop: CASSGRGGSSYNEQFF. As DNA, the CDR3 is TGTGCCAGCTCCGGGCGGGGGGGCAGCTCCTACAATGAGCAGTTCTTC. The complete variable domain, with remaining parts taken from reference TRBV7-2 and TRBJ2-1, reads GAGVSQSPSNKVTEKGKDVELRCDPISGHTALYWYRQSLGQGLEFLIYFQGNSAPDKSGLPSDRFSAERTGGSVSTLTIQRTQQEDSAVYLCASSGRGGSSYNEQFFGPGTRLTVL.

This chain connects TRBV19 to TRBJ1-5, with 12 bases aligning to TRBD1. The CDR3 is 16 residues long. The junction had 4 bases not matched to a gene; V was cut back by 5 bases and J by 2 bases. Germline CDR1 is LNHDA and CDR2 is SQIVND (reference sequence). The CDR3 nucleotides are TGTGCCAGTAGTGGGACAGGGGGCCGTCGCAATCAGCCCCAGCATTTT. Translated, it gives CASSGTGGRRNQPQHF.

The J gene is TRBJ2-7, the V gene TRBV18, with 11 bases lining up with TRBD1. In germline, CDR1 is KGHSH, CDR2 LQKENI. V gave up 3 bases and J gave up 6 bases; unmatched junction bases: 1. The CDR3 is made up of 13 amino acids. The CDR3 reads CASSPGQGGEQYF. CDR3 DNA: TGTGCCAGCTCACCGGGACAGGGGGGCGAGCAGTACTTC.

This clone was counted a few times. The rearrangement joins TRBV2 to TRBJ1-6; D gene unclear. From germline, CDR1 is SNHLY and CDR2 FYNNEI. Trimming took 7 bases from V and 5 from J, leaving 9 bases between them. The CDR3 length is 13 residues. CDR3 bases: TGTGCCAGCAAAACAGAACATAATTCACCCCTCCACTTT. It yields the protein CASKTEHNSPLHF.

This rearrangement joins TRBV10-1 to TRBJ1-1; TRBD1 might be the D (6 bases). The CDR3 is 13 amino acids. CDR1 WNHNN and CDR2 SYGVQD come from the germline V gene (reference sequence). V lost 6 bases and J 7 bases, leaving 15 bases between the germline ends. CDR3 sequence reads: CASRSGARNEAFF. In DNA form, the CDR3 reads TGCGCCAGCAGGTCAGGGGCTCGTAATGAAGCTTTCTTT.

The chain recombines TRBV5-1 with TRBJ2-5; 7 positions match TRBD2. V lost 0 bases, J lost 5 bases, and 16 bases stayed unmatched. Germline V CDR1 and CDR2: SGHRS, YFSETQ. CDR3 length equals 18 residues. The CDR3 nucleotides read TGCGCCAGCAGCTTGGGTCCCTTACTAGCGACGACGGCGGAGACCCAGTACTTC. Protein product: CASSLGPLLATTAETQYF.

The rearrangement uses TRBV18 and TRBJ1-1; D remains unclear. This CDR3 comprises 14 residues. V lost 3 bases, J lost 2 bases, and 10 bases lay in between. Germline V lookup: CDR1 KGHSH, CDR2 LQKENI. The CDR3 sequence: CASSPADINTEAFF. The CDR3 bases are TGTGCCAGCTCACCCGCAGATATAAACACTGAAGCTTTCTTT.

The V gene is TRBV2, the J gene TRBJ2-7; 9 nucleotides align to TRBD1. The CDR3 totals 14 residues. Trimming took 2 bases from V and 4 from J; bases not matched to a gene: 3. Germline V gene sequence: CDR1 SNHLY, CDR2 FYNNEI. CDR3 residues: CASSESGQGYEQYF. In DNA, the CDR3 is TGTGCCAGCAGTGAATCGGGACAGGGTTACGAGCAGTACTTC.

The chain has TRBV9 and TRBJ1-3; D gene unclear. This CDR3 comprises 14 residues. Germline values: CDR1 SGDLS, CDR2 YYNGEE. V dropped 0 bases and J dropped 0 bases, with 4 bases sitting between them. The CDR3 here is CASSVGASGNTIYF. CDR3 in DNA: TGTGCCAGCAGCGTAGGCGCCTCTGGAAACACCATATATTTT. Together with reference TRBV9 and TRBJ1-3, the CDR3 gives the full variable domain: DSGVTQTPKHLITATGQRVTLRCSPRSGDLSVYWYQQSLDQGLQFLIQYYNGEERAKGNILERFSAQQFPDLHSELNLSSLELGDSALYFCASSVGASGNTIYFGEGSWLTVV.

The rearrangement uses TRBV21-1 and TRBJ1-5; the D segment call TRBD1 is taken from the table without a DNA check. TRBV21-1 is labeled a pseudogene. This CDR3 has 16 residues. CDR3 region: CASSKKIQGLNQPQHF. As DNA, the CDR3 is TGTGCCAGCAGCAAAAAGATACAGGGTCTGAATCAGCCCCAGCATTTT.

The J gene is TRBJ2-6, the V gene TRBV27; 8 bases align to TRBD1. Germline trimming cut 6 bases from V and 0 bases from J; bases unmatched to any gene: 4. The CDR3 covers 16 residues. Per germline, CDR1 MNHEY and CDR2 SMNVEV (reference sequence). DNA for the CDR3: TGTGCCAGCAGGAGGGACAGGAGCTCTGGGGCCAACGTCCTGACTTTC. Encoded protein: CASRRDRSSGANVLTF.

The rearrangement joins TRBV19 to TRBJ1-6, with D unclear. The germline V and J ends were trimmed by 3 bases and 6 bases, with 9 bases remaining between them. CDR1 and CDR2 from the germline V gene are LNHDA and SQIVND (reference sequence). The CDR3 has 14 amino acids. This CDR3 is CASSITASNSPLHF. The CDR3 nucleotides are TGTGCCAGTAGTATCACAGCCTCTAATTCACCCCTCCACTTT.

The J gene is TRBJ1-1, the V gene TRBV3-1 (or the pseudogene TRBV3-2), with 7 bases aligning to TRBD1. Germline V gene lookup returns CDR1 LGHDT and CDR2 YNNKEL (reference sequence). This CDR3 comprises 16 residues. The J segment lost 0 bases and the V segment lost 3 bases, leaving 7 bases of the junction unmatched. The CDR3 coding sequence is TGTGCCAGCAGCCAGTTACCGGGACAGCTGAACACTGAAGCTTTCTTT. This translates into CASSQLPGQLNTEAFF.

The chain has TRBV19 and TRBJ1-5; tentatively, D is TRBD1 (6 bases). CDR1 and CDR2 from the germline V gene are LNHDA and SQIVND (reference sequence). The CDR3 runs to 17 residues. Trimming took 0 bases from V and 9 from J, leaving 21 bases between them. The CDR3 DNA sequence: TGTGCCAGTAGTATAGATCGCGGCAGGGGCATAATACGGCCCCAGCATTTT. Amino acid sequence: CASSIDRGRGIIRPQHF.

The chain recombines TRBV6-2 or TRBV6-3 with TRBJ1-2; D might be TRBD1 (6 bases). V was pared by 6 bases and J by 3 bases, with 20 bases between. This CDR3 region has 16 residues. Germline V CDR1 and CDR2: MNHEY, SVGEGT. DNA of the CDR3: TGTGCCAGCAGCTCCAATAACAGGGCAGGGTACTATGGCTACACCTTC. Encoded protein: CASSSNNRAGYYGYTF.